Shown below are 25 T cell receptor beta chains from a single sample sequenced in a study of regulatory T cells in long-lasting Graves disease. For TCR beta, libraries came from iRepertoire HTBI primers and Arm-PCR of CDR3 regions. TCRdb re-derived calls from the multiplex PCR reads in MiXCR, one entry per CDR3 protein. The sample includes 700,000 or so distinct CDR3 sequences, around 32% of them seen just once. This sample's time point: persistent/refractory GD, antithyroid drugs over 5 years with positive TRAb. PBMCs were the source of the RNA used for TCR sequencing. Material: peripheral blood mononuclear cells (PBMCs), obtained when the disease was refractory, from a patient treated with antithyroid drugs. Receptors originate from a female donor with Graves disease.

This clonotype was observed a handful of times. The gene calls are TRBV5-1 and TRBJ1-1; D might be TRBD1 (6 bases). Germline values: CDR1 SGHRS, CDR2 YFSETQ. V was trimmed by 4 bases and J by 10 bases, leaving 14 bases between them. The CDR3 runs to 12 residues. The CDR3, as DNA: TGCGCCAGCAGCAACACCGGACAGTCAGCTTTCTTT. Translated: CASSNTGQSAFF.

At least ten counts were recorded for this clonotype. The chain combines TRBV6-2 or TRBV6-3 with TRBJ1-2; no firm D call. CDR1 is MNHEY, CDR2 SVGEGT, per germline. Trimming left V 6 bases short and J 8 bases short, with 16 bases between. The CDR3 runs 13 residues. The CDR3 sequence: CASSRGEEGGYTF. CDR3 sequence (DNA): TGTGCCAGCAGCCGGGGAGAAGAAGGCGGCTACACCTTC.

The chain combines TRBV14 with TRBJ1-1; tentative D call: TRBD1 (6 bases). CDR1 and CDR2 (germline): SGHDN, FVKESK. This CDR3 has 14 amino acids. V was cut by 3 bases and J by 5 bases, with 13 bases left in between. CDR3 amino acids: CASSHGGANTEAFF. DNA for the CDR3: TGTGCCAGCAGCCACGGGGGCGCGAATACTGAAGCTTTCTTT.

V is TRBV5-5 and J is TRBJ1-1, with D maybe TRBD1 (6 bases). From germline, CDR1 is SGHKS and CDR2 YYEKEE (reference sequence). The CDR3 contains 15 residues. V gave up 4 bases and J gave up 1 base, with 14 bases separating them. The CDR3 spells CASSATGTPNTEAFF. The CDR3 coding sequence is TGTGCCAGCAGCGCCACCGGGACACCGAACACTGAAGCTTTCTTT.

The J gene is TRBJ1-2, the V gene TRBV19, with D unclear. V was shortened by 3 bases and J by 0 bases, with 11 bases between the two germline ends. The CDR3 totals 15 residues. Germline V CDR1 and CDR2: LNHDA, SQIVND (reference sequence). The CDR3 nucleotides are TGTGCCAGTAGTATGACGGCAGGAGCTAACTATGGCTACACCTTC. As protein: CASSMTAGANYGYTF.

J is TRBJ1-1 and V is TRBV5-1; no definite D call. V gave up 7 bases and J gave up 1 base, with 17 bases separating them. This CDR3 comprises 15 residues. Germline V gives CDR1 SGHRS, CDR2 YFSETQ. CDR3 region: CASRHGRGWNTEAFF. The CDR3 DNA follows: TGCGCCAGCCGCCATGGCCGGGGATGGAACACTGAAGCTTTCTTT.

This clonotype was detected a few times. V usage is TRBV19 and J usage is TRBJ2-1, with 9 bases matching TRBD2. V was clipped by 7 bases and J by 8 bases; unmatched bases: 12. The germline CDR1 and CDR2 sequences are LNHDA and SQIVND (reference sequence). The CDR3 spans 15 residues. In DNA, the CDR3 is TGTGCCAGTACCCCGGTCGCGGGAGGGCCCTATGAGCAGTTCTTC. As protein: CASTPVAGGPYEQFF.

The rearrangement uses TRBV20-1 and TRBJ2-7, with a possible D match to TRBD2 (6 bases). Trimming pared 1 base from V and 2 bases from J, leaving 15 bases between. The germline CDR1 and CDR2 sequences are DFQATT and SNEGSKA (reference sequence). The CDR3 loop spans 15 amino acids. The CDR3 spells CSARGGRRGTYEQYF. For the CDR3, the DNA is TGCAGTGCTAGAGGGGGGAGGAGGGGCACCTACGAGCAGTACTTC.

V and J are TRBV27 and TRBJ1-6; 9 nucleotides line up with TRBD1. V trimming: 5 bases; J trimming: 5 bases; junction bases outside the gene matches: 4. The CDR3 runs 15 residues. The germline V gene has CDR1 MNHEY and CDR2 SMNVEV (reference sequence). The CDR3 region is CASSARQGDNSPLHF. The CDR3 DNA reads TGTGCCAGCAGTGCGAGACAGGGGGATAATTCACCCCTCCACTTT.

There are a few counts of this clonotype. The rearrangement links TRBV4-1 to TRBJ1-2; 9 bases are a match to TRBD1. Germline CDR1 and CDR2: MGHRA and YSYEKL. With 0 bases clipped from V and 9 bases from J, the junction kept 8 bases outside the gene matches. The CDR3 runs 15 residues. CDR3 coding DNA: TGCGCCAGCAGCCAAGATGGGACAGGGACTAGGAGCTACACCTTC. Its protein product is CASSQDGTGTRSYTF.

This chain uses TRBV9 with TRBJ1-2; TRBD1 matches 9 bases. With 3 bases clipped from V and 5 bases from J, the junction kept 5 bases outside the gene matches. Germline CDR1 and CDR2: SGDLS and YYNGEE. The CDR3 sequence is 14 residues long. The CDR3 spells CASSGAQGAYGYTF. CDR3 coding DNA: TGTGCCAGCAGCGGGGCACAGGGGGCGTATGGCTACACCTTC.

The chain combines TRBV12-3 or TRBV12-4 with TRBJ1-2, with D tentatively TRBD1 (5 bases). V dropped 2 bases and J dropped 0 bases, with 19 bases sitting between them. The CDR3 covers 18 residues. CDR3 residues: CASSLYSGGTAANYGYTF. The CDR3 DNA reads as TGTGCCAGCAGTTTATATAGTGGGGGGACGGCTGCTAACTATGGCTACACCTTC.

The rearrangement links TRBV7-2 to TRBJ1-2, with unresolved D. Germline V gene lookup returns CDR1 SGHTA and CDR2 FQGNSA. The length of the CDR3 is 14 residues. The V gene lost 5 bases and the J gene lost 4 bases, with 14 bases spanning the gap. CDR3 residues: CASSRLGWSYGYTF. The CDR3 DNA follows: TGTGCCAGCAGCCGACTAGGATGGTCCTATGGCTACACCTTC.

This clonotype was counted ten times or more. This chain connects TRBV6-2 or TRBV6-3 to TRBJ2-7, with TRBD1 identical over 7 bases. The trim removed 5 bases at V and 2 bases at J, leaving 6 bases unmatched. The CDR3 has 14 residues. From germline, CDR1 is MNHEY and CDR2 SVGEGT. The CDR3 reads CASSPGQEPYEQYF. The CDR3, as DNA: TGTGCCAGCAGTCCAGGACAGGAGCCCTACGAGCAGTACTTC.

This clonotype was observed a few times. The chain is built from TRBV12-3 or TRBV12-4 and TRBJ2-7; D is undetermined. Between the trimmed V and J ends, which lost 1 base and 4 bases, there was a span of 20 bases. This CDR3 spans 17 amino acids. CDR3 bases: TGTGCCAGCAGTTTAGGGGTTGCGGATCTCTTCAAATACGAGCAGTACTTC. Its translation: CASSLGVADLFKYEQYF.

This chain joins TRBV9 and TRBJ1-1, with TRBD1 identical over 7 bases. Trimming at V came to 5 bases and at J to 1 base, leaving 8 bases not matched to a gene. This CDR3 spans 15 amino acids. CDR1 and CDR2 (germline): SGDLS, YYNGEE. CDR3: CASRPSHRGNTEAFF. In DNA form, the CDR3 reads TGTGCCAGCAGGCCATCCCACAGGGGGAACACTGAAGCTTTCTTT.

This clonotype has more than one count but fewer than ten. CDR3 DNA: TGCAGCGTTTCGGACACTTGGCATGGCTACACCTTC. Translation gives CSVSDTWHGYTF. The genes are TRBV29-1 and TRBJ1-2; maybe TRBD1 (5 bases). Between the trimmed V and J ends, which lost 5 bases and 6 bases, there was a span of 13 bases. This CDR3 is built from 12 residues. Germline lookup yields CDR1 SQVTM and CDR2 ANQGSEA.

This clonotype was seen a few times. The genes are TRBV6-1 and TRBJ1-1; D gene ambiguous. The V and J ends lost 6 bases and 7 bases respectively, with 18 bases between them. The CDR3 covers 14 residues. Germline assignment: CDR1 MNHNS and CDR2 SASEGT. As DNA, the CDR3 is TGTGCCAGCAGACCTAGCGGCAGCAAACTTGAAGCTTTCTTT. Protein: CASRPSGSKLEAFF.

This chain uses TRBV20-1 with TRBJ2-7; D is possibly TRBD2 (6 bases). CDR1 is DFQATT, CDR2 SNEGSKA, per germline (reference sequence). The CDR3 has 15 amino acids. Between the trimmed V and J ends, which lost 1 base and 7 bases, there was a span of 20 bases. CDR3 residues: CSARGGVGGKCEQYF. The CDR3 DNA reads TGCAGTGCTAGAGGGGGTGTGGGCGGGAAGTGTGAGCAGTACTTC.

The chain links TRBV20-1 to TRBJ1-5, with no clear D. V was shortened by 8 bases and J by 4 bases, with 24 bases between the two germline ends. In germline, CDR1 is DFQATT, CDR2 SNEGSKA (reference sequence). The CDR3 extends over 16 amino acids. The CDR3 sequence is CSPDFLGKGRNQPQHF. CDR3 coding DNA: TGCAGTCCAGATTTTCTGGGGAAAGGGAGAAATCAGCCCCAGCATTTT.

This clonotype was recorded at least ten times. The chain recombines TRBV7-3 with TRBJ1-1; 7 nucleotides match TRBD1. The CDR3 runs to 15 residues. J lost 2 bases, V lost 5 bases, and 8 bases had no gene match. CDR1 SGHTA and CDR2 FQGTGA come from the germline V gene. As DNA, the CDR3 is TGTGCCAGCAGCCCAACGGGACAGCCAAACACTGAAGCTTTCTTT. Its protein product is CASSPTGQPNTEAFF.

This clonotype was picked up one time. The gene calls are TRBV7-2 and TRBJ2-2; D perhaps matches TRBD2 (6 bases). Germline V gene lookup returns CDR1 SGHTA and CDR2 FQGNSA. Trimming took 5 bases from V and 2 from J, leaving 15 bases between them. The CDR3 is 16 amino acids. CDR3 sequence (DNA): TGTGCCAGCAGCGACCGGGACTTCCTTAACACCGGGGAGCTGTTTTTT. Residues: CASSDRDFLNTGELFF.

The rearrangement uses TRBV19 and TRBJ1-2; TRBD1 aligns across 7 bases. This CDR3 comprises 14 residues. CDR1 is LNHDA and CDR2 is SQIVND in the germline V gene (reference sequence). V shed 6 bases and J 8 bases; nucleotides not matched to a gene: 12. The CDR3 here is CASSRDRTFRGYTF. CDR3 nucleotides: TGTGCCAGTAGCCGGGACAGAACCTTTCGGGGCTACACCTTC.

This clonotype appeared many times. The CDR3, as DNA: TGCAGTGCTAGGAGGCTCGGCTCCTACGAGCAGTACTTC. Translating it yields CSARRLGSYEQYF. The chain has TRBV20-1 and TRBJ2-7; D gene unclear. Trimming left V 3 bases short and J 0 bases short, with 9 bases between. Germline V gives CDR1 DFQATT, CDR2 SNEGSKA (reference sequence). The CDR3 loop spans 13 amino acids.

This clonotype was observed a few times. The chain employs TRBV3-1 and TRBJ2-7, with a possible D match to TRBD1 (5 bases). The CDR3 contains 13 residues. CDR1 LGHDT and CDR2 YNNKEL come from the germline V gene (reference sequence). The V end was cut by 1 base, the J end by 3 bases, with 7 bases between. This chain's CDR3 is CASSQGTHYEQYF. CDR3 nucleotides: TGTGCCAGCAGCCAAGGGACACACTACGAGCAGTACTTC.